This T cell receptor (beta chain) comes out of a study of blood T cell repertoires in COVID-19. Produced via immunoSEQ multiplex PCR; TCRdb's table is partial and in-frame only. The sample yields about 270,000 clones, around 93% seen once. The receptor was isolated from a middle-aged man who had been exposed to COVID-19. Material: PBMCs or T cells enriched from blood (not recorded which).

DNA for the CDR3: TGCAGTGCTAGCAACCTAGCGGAGCAGTTCTTC. This codes for CSASNLAEQFF. The J gene is TRBJ2-1, the V gene TRBV20-1, with D possibly matching TRBD2 (6 bases). In germline, CDR1 is DFQATT, CDR2 SNEGSKA (reference sequence). Trimming left V 3 bases short and J 10 bases short, with 10 bases between. There are 11 residues in the CDR3.